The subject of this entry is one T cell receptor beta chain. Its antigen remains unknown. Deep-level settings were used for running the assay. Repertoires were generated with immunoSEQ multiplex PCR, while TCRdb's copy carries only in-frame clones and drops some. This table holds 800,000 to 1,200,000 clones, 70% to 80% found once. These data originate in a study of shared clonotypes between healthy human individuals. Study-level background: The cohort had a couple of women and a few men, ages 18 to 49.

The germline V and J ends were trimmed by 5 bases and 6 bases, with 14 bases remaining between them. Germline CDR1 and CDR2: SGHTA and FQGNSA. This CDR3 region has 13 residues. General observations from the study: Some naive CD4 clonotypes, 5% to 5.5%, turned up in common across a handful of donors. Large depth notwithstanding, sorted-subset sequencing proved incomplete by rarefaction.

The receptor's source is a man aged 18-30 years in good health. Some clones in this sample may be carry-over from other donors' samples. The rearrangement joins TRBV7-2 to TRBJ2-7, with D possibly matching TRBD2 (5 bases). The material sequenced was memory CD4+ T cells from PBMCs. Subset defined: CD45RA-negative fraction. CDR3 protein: CASSLGLPGEQYF. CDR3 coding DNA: TGTGCCAGCAGCCTCGGACTCCCGGGCGAGCAGTACTTC.